The T cell receptor (beta chain) described here comes from a study of OX40 agonist ivuxolimab in advanced cancers. This CDR3 spans 16 amino acids. The V end was cut by 4 bases, the J end by 0 bases, with 13 bases between. Germline CDR1 MNHEY, CDR2 SVGAGI. Sequencing was performed with immunoSEQ multiplex PCR; in TCRdb, only in-frame clones are kept and a portion is missing. Of approximately 50,000 clones in the sample, 87% were seen once. J is TRBJ2-4 and V is TRBV6-5; no firm D call. The clonotype originates from an adult with an advanced solid tumor such as melanoma, head and neck, liver or kidney cancer. The sequencing here drew on CD4+ or CD8+ T cells sorted from blood, taken in a trial of the OX40 agonist ivuxolimab. The CDR3 region has the DNA TGTGCCAGCAGTTTCGGGCCGTCGCTAGCCAAAAACATTCAGTACTTC. Amino acids: CASSFGPSLAKNIQYF.